This entry features one T cell receptor (beta chain) sequence. Antigen unknown. Repertoires were generated with immunoSEQ multiplex PCR, while TCRdb's copy carries only in-frame clones and drops some. The sample holds tens of thousands of clones; around 86% are singletons and the top ten take around 0.44%. These data belong to a study of PD-1 blockade in classical Hodgkin lymphoma. Time point here: cycle 4 day 1 (C4D1), after less than seven weeks of nivolumab. Relapse after autologous stem cell transplantation occurred in every patient, and brentuximab vedotin exposure varied. Thawed PBMCs yielded CD4+ T cells through magnetic negative selection. The V gene's germline CDR1 is MGHRA and CDR2 YSYEKL. V trimming: 3 bases; J trimming: 8 bases; junction bases outside the gene matches: 10. The CDR3 has 16 residues. Study-wide findings and caveats: By C4D1, CD4+ diversity increased significantly, especially in complete responders. Before treatment, TCR diversity in newly diagnosed patients was reportedly lower than in healthy donors.

The material was CD4+ T cells from blood, obtained before the fourth cycle of nivolumab. This clonotype was obtained from a human donor with classical Hodgkin lymphoma. The gene calls are TRBV4-1 and TRBJ2-1; 10 nucleotides agree with TRBD2. CDR3 bases: TGCGCCAGCAGCCATAGAACTAGCGGGGCCCGGGATGAGCAGTTCTTC. It yields the protein CASSHRTSGARDEQFF.